This T cell receptor beta chain derives from a study of breast tumors, draining lymph nodes, adjacent tissues. V was cut by 0 bases and J by 3 bases, with 12 bases left in between. CDR3 length: 15 amino acids. Germline V gives CDR1 MGHRA, CDR2 YSYEKL. Study-level results: Tumor TCR diversity was below lymph nodes but above nontumor tissue.

TCRdb re-analysed the multiplex PCR reads in MiXCR, keeping a single row per CDR3 protein. The sample lists about 300,000 distinct CDR3 sequences; over 25% were seen once. Breast cancer patients provided tissue from their axillary draining lymph nodes. This clonotype was seen repeatedly, ten times or more. What it recognizes is unknown. The source is a female donor with breast cancer. Some clones in this sample may be carry-over from other donors' samples. Material: axillary lymph node tissue. The rearrangement links TRBV4-1 to TRBJ2-7, with D possibly being TRBD1 (6 bases). The CDR3 region is CASSQETSGDYEQYF. The CDR3 DNA follows: TGCGCCAGCAGCCAAGAAACGTCAGGGGACTACGAGCAGTACTTC.